This TCR beta chain stems from a study of response to subunit inactivated influenza vaccine. Study-wide points: Every seasonal influenza vaccination brings in few new T cells, the authors suggested.

This clonotype was detected many times. As yet, its antigen is unknown. TCRdb ran MiXCR on the RT-PCR reads and lists one entry per CDR3 protein. The table has about 650,000 distinct CDR3 sequences, about a sixth seen once. Per germline, CDR1 MGHRA and CDR2 YSYEKL. CDR3 length: 16 residues. Trimming stripped 0 bases from V and 1 base from J, with 12 bases between. Sequenced here: PBMCs from blood, sampled roughly 12 days after vaccination. The TCR was taken from a man aged 45 to 65 who received an inactivated influenza vaccine. The chain uses TRBV4-1 and TRBJ1-2; no clear D gene. CDR3 in amino acids: CASSQEESLVNYGYTF. In nucleotides, the CDR3 is TGCGCCAGCAGCCAAGAGGAGAGTTTAGTTAACTATGGCTACACCTTC.